The rows below give T cell receptor beta chains drawn from one sample of a study of shared clonotypes between healthy human individuals. Sequencing was performed with immunoSEQ multiplex PCR; in TCRdb, only in-frame clones are kept and a portion is missing. The sample has about 2,100,000 clones, approximately 94% seen once. The specimen sequenced was naive CD8+ T cells from PBMCs. The receptors here all came from a man aged 18 to 35 in good health. Some clones in this sample may be carry-over from other donors' samples. Each CDR3 is given with its conserved first and last residue. Each record gives: D gene, V gene, CDR3 length, clone size, J gene, CDR3 protein, CDR3 DNA. D genes are given only for firm matches. Rows give clone size only sometimes, using once, few, many, or a class for an expanded clone.

-	TRBV19	13	-	TRBJ2-2	CASSMMGVAELFF	TGTGCCAGTAGTATGATGGGAGTGGCTGAGCTGTTTTTT
-	TRBV4-1	13	-	TRBJ1-1	CASSERLNTEAFF	TGCGCCAGCTCGGAACGGTTAAACACTGAAGCTTTCTTT
TRBD1	TRBV2	15	-	TRBJ2-7	CASSHGQGVHYEQYF	TGTGCCAGCAGTCATGGACAGGGGGTGCATTACGAGCAGTACTTC
-	TRBV7-9	15	-	TRBJ1-2	CASSLALPANYGYTF	TGTGCCAGCAGCTTAGCTCTTCCGGCGAACTATGGCTACACCTTC
TRBD1	TRBV25-1	14	once	TRBJ2-1	CASSKDRTFNEQFF	TGTGCCAGCAGTAAGGACAGGACCTTTAATGAGCAGTTCTTC
-	TRBV30	14	-	TRBJ1-2	CAWSVGGLSYGYTF	TGTGCCTGGAGTGTCGGGGGATTAAGCTATGGCTACACCTTC
TRBD1	TRBV4-1	16	-	TRBJ2-5	CASSQGTGVGEETQYF	TGCGCCAGCAGCCAAGGTACAGGGGTAGGAGAAGAGACCCAGTACTTC
TRBD1	TRBV11-2	12	-	TRBJ1-1	CASRLGQREAFF	TGTGCCAGCCGCTTGGGACAGAGAGAAGCTTTCTTT
-	TRBV27	14	-	TRBJ2-1	CASTQPGGGNEQFF	TGTGCCAGCACCCAGCCCGGTGGGGGCAATGAGCAGTTCTTC
-	TRBV29-1	14	-	TRBJ2-1	CSVPLSDPYNEQFF	TGCAGCGTGCCCCTTAGTGACCCTTACAATGAGCAGTTCTTC
TRBD1	TRBV4-3	15	-	TRBJ2-2	CASSPRQGNTGELFF	TGCGCCAGCAGCCCAAGACAGGGTAACACCGGGGAGCTGTTTTTT
-	TRBV27	14	-	TRBJ2-1	CASSLSRINNEQFF	TGTGCCAGCAGTTTATCTAGGATCAACAATGAGCAGTTCTTC
TRBD2	TRBV7-3	16	-	TRBJ2-2	CASSLSAGEVTGELFF	TGTGCCAGCAGCTTATCAGCGGGAGAGGTCACCGGGGAGCTGTTTTTT
-	TRBV7-9	12	-	TRBJ2-1	CASSPSVDEQFF	TGTGCCAGCAGCCCCAGCGTCGATGAGCAGTTCTTC
-	TRBV19	15	-	TRBJ1-5	CASSVAGAGNQPQHF	TGTGCCAGTAGTGTTGCGGGGGCTGGCAATCAGCCCCAGCATTTT
TRBD2	TRBV5-6	15	-	TRBJ2-4	CASSSLAGVGNIQYF	TGTGCCAGCAGCTCGCTAGCGGGAGTTGGAAACATTCAGTACTTC
TRBD1	TRBV9	18	-	TRBJ2-6	CASSVVGTVHSGANVLTF	TGTGCCAGCAGCGTAGTGGGGACAGTTCACTCTGGGGCCAACGTCCTGACTTTC
-	TRBV4-2	15	-	TRBJ2-7	CASSQVLNAPYEQYF	TGTGCCAGCAGCCAAGTTTTGAACGCCCCCTACGAGCAGTACTTC
-	TRBV7-3	16	-	TRBJ2-1	CASSPSPGARSNEQFF	TGTGCCAGCAGTCCCTCACCCGGGGCTCGATCCAATGAGCAGTTCTTC
TRBD1	TRBV5-4	14	-	TRBJ2-7	CASSLNRGLYEQYF	TGTGCCAGCAGCTTGAACAGGGGGCTCTACGAGCAGTACTTC
-	TRBV6-5	14	few	TRBJ2-7	CASSPLLQGYEQYF	TGTGCCAGCAGTCCGCTTTTACAGGGCTACGAGCAGTACTTC
-	TRBV18	15	once	TRBJ1-4	CASSTGQNHNEKLFF	TGTGCCAGCTCGACAGGACAGAATCATAATGAAAAACTGTTTTTT
TRBD1	TRBV18	12	few	TRBJ1-1	CASSPRQGEAFF	TGTGCCAGCTCACCCCGACAGGGTGAAGCTTTCTTT
TRBD1	TRBV11-3	16	-	TRBJ1-2	CASSPKPGGANYGYTF	TGTGCCAGCAGCCCCAAACCAGGGGGAGCTAACTATGGCTACACCTTC
-	TRBV9	16	-	TRBJ1-2	CASSVARDPPNYGYTF	TGTGCCAGCAGCGTAGCTCGGGACCCTCCTAACTATGGCTACACCTTC
TRBD1	TRBV9	15	-	TRBJ1-5	CASSADRGDNQPQHF	TGTGCCAGCAGCGCCGACAGGGGGGACAATCAGCCCCAGCATTTT
-	TRBV27	13	-	TRBJ2-7	CASSVNRVYEQYF	TGTGCCAGCAGCGTAAACAGGGTCTACGAGCAGTACTTC
-	TRBV4-1	16	few	TRBJ1-5	CASSRSLDNSNQPQHF	TGCGCCAGCAGCCGATCCTTGGACAATAGCAATCAGCCCCAGCATTTT
-	TRBV19	14	once	TRBJ2-1	CASKVAGSYNEQFF	TGTGCCAGTAAGGTGGCGGGTTCCTACAATGAGCAGTTCTTC
-	TRBV11-2	15	-	TRBJ2-3	CASSWTWESTDTQYF	TGTGCCAGCAGCTGGACCTGGGAAAGCACAGATACGCAGTATTTT
-	TRBV4-1	16	-	TRBJ2-3	CASSPRAGISTDTQYF	TGCGCCAGCAGCCCTCGGGCGGGGATTAGCACAGATACGCAGTATTTT
TRBD1	TRBV5-1	15	-	TRBJ1-5	CASSSGTGINQPQHF	TGCGCCAGCAGCTCGGGGACAGGTATTAATCAGCCCCAGCATTTT
-	TRBV21-1	16	-	TRBJ1-4	CASSKSSPTTNEKLFF	TGTGCCAGCAGCAAATCGTCACCTACAACTAATGAAAAACTGTTTTTT
-	TRBV27	13	once	TRBJ2-7	CASSLGVLYEQYF	TGTGCCAGCAGTCTTGGAGTCCTCTACGAGCAGTACTTC
TRBD2	TRBV5-1	15	-	TRBJ2-7	CASSWTSGSNYEQYF	TGCGCCAGCAGCTGGACTAGCGGGAGTAACTACGAGCAGTACTTC
-	TRBV11-2	14	-	TRBJ2-2	CASSLGTTGRELFF	TGTGCCAGCAGCTTAGGGACTACGGGCAGGGAGCTGTTTTTT
-	TRBV27	11	-	TRBJ2-7	CASSLLGEQYF	TGTGCCAGCAGTTTATTAGGAGAGCAGTACTTC
-	TRBV20-1	10	-	TRBJ2-5	CSALWETQYF	TGCAGTGCCTTATGGGAGACCCAGTACTTC
-	TRBV19	13	-	TRBJ1-2	CASSIIEGYGYTF	TGTGCCAGTAGTATAATCGAGGGATATGGCTACACCTTC
TRBD2	TRBV4-1	15	-	TRBJ2-7	CASSPGLVLVYEQYF	TGCGCCAGCAGCCCGGGACTAGTTCTGGTCTACGAGCAGTACTTC
-	TRBV7-9	12	-	TRBJ2-2	CASSRGAGELFF	TGTGCCAGCAGCCGTGGGGCCGGGGAGCTGTTTTTT
-	TRBV5-6	14	-	TRBJ2-4	CASSTGIAKNIQYF	TGTGCCAGCAGCACAGGTATTGCCAAAAACATTCAGTACTTC
TRBD1	TRBV19	14	once	TRBJ1-1	CASSSWDRQTEAFF	TGTGCCAGTAGTTCGTGGGACAGACAAACTGAAGCTTTCTTT
-	TRBV9	14	-	TRBJ2-7	CASSVEFQAYEQYF	TGTGCCAGCAGCGTAGAATTCCAAGCCTACGAGCAGTACTTC
TRBD1	TRBV27	15	-	TRBJ1-5	CASSPGTAANQPQHF	TGTGCCAGCAGCCCCGGGACAGCAGCTAATCAGCCCCAGCATTTT
TRBD1	TRBV5-6	16	-	TRBJ2-7	CASSALGLEGAREQYF	TGTGCCAGCAGCGCGTTGGGCCTAGAGGGGGCGCGCGAGCAGTACTTC
TRBD1	TRBV7-3	15	-	TRBJ2-7	CASSLAPGQDYEQYF	TGTGCCAGCAGCCTGGCGCCCGGACAGGACTACGAGCAGTACTTC
-	TRBV7-9	13	once	TRBJ1-2	CASSFRRSLGYTF	TGTGCCAGCAGCTTTCGACGGAGTCTTGGCTACACCTTC
-	TRBV2	17	-	TRBJ1-5	CASSEKVTGVGNQPQHF	TGTGCCAGCAGTGAAAAGGTTACAGGCGTGGGCAATCAGCCCCAGCATTTT